This T cell receptor (beta chain) was observed in a study of shared clonotypes between healthy human individuals (dated by TCRdb to 2020 to 2021). Notes on the research overall: The cohort comprised a couple of women and three men aged 18 to 49 years. Blood TCR repertoires of about 5 healthy adults were deeply sequenced to estimate repertoire size and the extent of clonotype sharing between individuals. Per donor, leukapheresis produced somewhere between about 0.94 and 9 billion PBMCs. For each donor, CD4 naive and CD4 memory were each run on three plates, CD8 naive on two plates, and CD8 memory on one plate. To increase sequencing depth and limit assay-specific biases, different laboratories used diverse techniques to prepare libraries and sequence TCR repertoires. Summary of the overall study and its limitations: Based on pairwise subsampling, the degree of clonotype sharing among donors was expected to be affected by sequencing depth. Because the study included a small number of donors, the genetic and exposure-history diversity represented was limited. Even with the large sequencing depth, rarefaction of the sorted-subset datasets indicated that sequencing was incomplete. Larger estimated clonotype richness was generally found for naive subsets than for memory subsets. When several donors were compared, the shared fraction of clonotypes was 5% to 6.5% for naive CD4, less than 4% for naive CD8, more than 2% for memory CD4, and 0.4% for memory CD8. Sampling was limited to blood, and TCR repertoires in tissue likely differ from TCR repertoires in blood. Compared with non-shared clonotypes, clonotypes shared by all four sorted-subset donors had higher generation probabilities.

Inclusive of the bounding cysteine and phenylalanine, the CDR3 is 17 residues long. Only CDR3 DNA remains: 51 bases, in frame from the first base. The junction shows trimming of 0 bases on V and 1 base on J, plus 13 bases between the germline ends. CDR1 and CDR2 are read off the germline V gene as MGHRA and YSYEKL. Using the deep immunoSEQ assay, multiplex PCR amplified TCR CDR3 regions from genomic DNA. Extracted genomic DNA from each cell subset was distributed evenly across all wells of several immunoSEQ 96-well plates, and each plate was treated as a replicate. For sorted subsets, 200 to 250 ng of genomic DNA, equivalent to roughly 33,000 T cell genomes, went into each replicate PCR. Purified libraries were measured with a Qubit 3.0 fluorometer, size-checked on a Bioanalyzer 2100, and measured again with the KAPA Library Quantification kit. Every immunoSEQ 96-well plate was sequenced on a dedicated single-read 150-cycle Illumina NextSeq 550 flow cell. The paper's processing steps were these. Because the immunoSEQ output included only junctional sequences and no quality scores, the filtering could not be the same as the filtering used for full-length reads. Sequences were annotated with PyIR, a Python wrapper for IgBLAST v1.9, using IMGT germline references to assign V/J genes and CDR3. Reads were filtered out if the reads had weak V/J assignments (E-value above 1e-6), no CDR3, stop codons, out-of-frame junctions, or ambiguous translated residues. V3J clonotypes were defined as sequences sharing the same inferred V gene, J gene, and CDR3 amino acid sequence. Percentage overlap between repertoires was computed as shared unique clonotypes divided by the size of the smaller repertoire. Three approaches were used to assess repertoire richness: RTK rarefaction, the Chao1 estimator, and Recon v2.1 estimates of unobserved clonotypes. For all TCRbeta clonotypes obtained by the gDNA method from four donors, generation probabilities were computed with OLGA. TCRdb took this table from immuneACCESS and kept in-frame rearrangements with V and J called. Such tables lack part of the clones; where checked against another copy, unresolved V genes explain under half of the gap, and the rest is unexplained. V and J calls plus clone size are reproduced from that table; the DNA served to infer D and trimming. The sample profile shows 1,500,000 or so clones; 97% to 99% of them were found once. 0.36% of the sample rests with the top ten.

The donors were healthy, HIV-negative adults who had no recently reported acute infections or vaccinations. Only Caucasian adults living in Nashville, Tennessee, USA were represented among the donors. CD4+ T cells were enriched by magnetic negative selection, after which naive cells were positively selected on CD45RA and the negative fraction was taken as the memory subset. Blood was obtained by leukapheresis, after which PBMCs were separated by Ficoll-Histopaque density gradient centrifugation and cryopreserved in liquid nitrogen vapor phase. Purity and quantity of every magnetically sorted T cell population were checked by analytical flow cytometry. Each sorted fraction had its genomic DNA isolated and then quantified by UV absorbance on a Nanodrop 2000c. Concerning this clone: Which antigen it targets is not known. No clone much larger than this one lies a single base away; base qualities are absent.

The sample comprised naive CD4+ T cells sorted from blood. Taken with the paper, the label for cell subset or site translates to: CD45RA+ positively selected. The chain was built from TRBV4-1 and TRBJ1-3, with no reliable assignment of the D segment. This sequence originates from a man younger than 45 in good health. The DNA sequence reads TGCGCCAGCAGCCAAGACGACCCGTGGGCATCTGGAAACACCATATATTTT. This translates into CASSQDDPWASGNTIYF.